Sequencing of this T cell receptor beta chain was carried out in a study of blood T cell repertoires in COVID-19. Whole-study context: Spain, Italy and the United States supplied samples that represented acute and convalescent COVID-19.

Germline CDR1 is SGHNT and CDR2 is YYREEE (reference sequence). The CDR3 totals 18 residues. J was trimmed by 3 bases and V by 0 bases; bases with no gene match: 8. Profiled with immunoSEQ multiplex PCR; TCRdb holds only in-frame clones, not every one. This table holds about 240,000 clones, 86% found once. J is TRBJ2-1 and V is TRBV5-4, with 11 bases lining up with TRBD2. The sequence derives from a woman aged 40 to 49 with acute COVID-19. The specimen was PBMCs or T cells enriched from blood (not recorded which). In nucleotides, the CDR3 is TGTGCCAGCAGCTTGGCCGAATCCGGGACTAGCGGCTACAATGAGCAGTTCTTC. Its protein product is CASSLAESGTSGYNEQFF.